This is a list of T cell receptor beta chains from one sample in a study of blood T cell repertoires in COVID-19. Data came from immunoSEQ multiplex PCR; TCRdb stores just in-frame clones and leaves some out. Of 85,000 to 90,000 clones in the sample, 79% were seen once. The material sequenced was peripheral blood. The receptor set was obtained from a man in his sixties or seventies with acute or convalescent COVID-19. Both conserved end residues are part of each CDR3. D genes are given only for firm matches. Clone size is given for some rows only: seen once, a few or many times, or a class if the clone is expanded.

v_gene,j_gene,d_gene,abundance,CDR3aa,CDR3nt
TRBV19,TRBJ2-2,TRBD2,-,CASRKRGGRMSGELFF,TGTGCCAGTAGAAAGCGGGGGGGCAGGATGTCCGGGGAGCTGTTTTTT
TRBV21-1,TRBJ2-3,-,-,CAIPWTSGGAADTQYF,TGTGCCATTCCCTGGACTAGCGGGGGGGCCGCAGATACGCAGTATTTT
TRBV2,TRBJ1-5,-,once,CASSKADGQPQHF,TGTGCCAGCTCGAAAGCGGACGGTCAGCCCCAGCATTTT
TRBV7-9,TRBJ1-1,-,-,CASSTTNTEAFF,TGTGCCAGCAGTACAACGAACACTGAAGCTTTCTTT
TRBV19,TRBJ1-4,-,-,CASRPAQDLNEKLFF,TGTGCCAGTAGACCCGCGCAGGATCTTAATGAAAAACTGTTTTTT
TRBV3-1/TRBV3-2,TRBJ2-2,-,-,CASSQRHYTGELFF,TGTGCCAGCAGCCAGCGTCACTACACCGGGGAGCTGTTTTTT
TRBV5-4,TRBJ2-2,-,-,CASSLVGRATGELFF,TGTGCCAGCAGCTTGGTAGGCAGGGCCACCGGGGAGCTGTTTTTT
TRBV2,TRBJ1-2,-,-,CASSSGVGNYGYTF,TGTGCCAGCAGTTCAGGGGTGGGGAACTATGGCTACACCTTC
TRBV27,TRBJ1-1,-,-,CASSRLSRRTDTNTEAFF,TGTGCCAGCAGCCGCCTTTCCAGGAGGACAGACACGAACACTGAAGCTTTCTTT
TRBV4-1,TRBJ1-5,-,-,CASSHQTLNQPQHF,TGCGCCAGCAGCCACCAGACACTCAATCAGCCCCAGCATTTT
TRBV10-2,TRBJ2-3,-,-,CASSLQGTDTQYF,TGCGCCAGCAGTTTACAGGGAACAGATACGCAGTATTTT
TRBV18,TRBJ1-5,TRBD1,-,CASSPDRADQPQHF,TGTGCCAGCTCACCGGACAGGGCGGACCAGCCCCAGCATTTT
TRBV5-1,TRBJ2-2,-,-,CASSLFTFGELFF,TGCGCCAGCAGCTTGTTTACTTTCGGGGAGCTGTTTTTT
TRBV2,TRBJ1-1,TRBD1,-,CASSGQGADTEAFF,TGTGCCAGCAGTGGGCAGGGGGCGGACACTGAAGCTTTCTTT
TRBV5-4,TRBJ2-5,-,once,CASSPRGTIKETQYF,TGTGCCAGCAGCCCGCGGGGGACAATAAAAGAGACCCAGTACTTC
TRBV10-3,TRBJ2-2,TRBD1,-,CATNRGLNTGELFF,TGTGCCACTAACAGGGGGTTGAACACCGGGGAGCTGTTTTTT
TRBV21-1,TRBJ2-6,-,-,CASSKAAAAPGANVLTF,TGTGCCAGCAGCAAAGCCGCGGCGGCCCCTGGGGCCAACGTCCTGACTTTC
TRBV5-6,TRBJ2-1,-,-,CASSFSSRVSYNEQFF,TGTGCCAGCAGCTTCTCCTCCAGGGTCTCCTACAATGAGCAGTTCTTC
TRBV5-6,TRBJ1-1,-,-,CASSTHPTGNTEAFF,TGTGCCAGCAGCACCCACCCGACGGGGAACACTGAAGCTTTCTTT
TRBV30,TRBJ2-2,-,-,CAWSSAGAWEAGELFF,TGTGCCTGGAGTTCGGCGGGGGCGTGGGAGGCCGGGGAGCTGTTTTTT
TRBV6-4,TRBJ1-5,TRBD1,few,CASSGPSSDRGSQPQHF,TGTGCCAGCAGTGGCCCTTCCTCGGACAGGGGGAGTCAGCCCCAGCATTTT
TRBV28,TRBJ2-3,TRBD2,once,CASSLLAGALRTDTQYF,TGTGCCAGCAGTTTACTAGCGGGGGCCCTTCGCACAGATACGCAGTATTTT
TRBV19,TRBJ2-6,-,-,CASSGVGANVLTF,TGTGCCAGTAGTGGAGTCGGGGCCAACGTCCTGACTTTC
TRBV5-5,TRBJ1-4,TRBD1,few,CASTATEGAREKLFF,TGTGCCAGCACCGCGACGGAGGGGGCTCGGGAAAAACTGTTTTTT
TRBV7-9,TRBJ2-2,TRBD1,-,CASIFGTANTGELFF,TGTGCCAGCATTTTTGGGACAGCGAACACCGGGGAGCTGTTTTTT
TRBV6-2/TRBV6-3,TRBJ2-5,-,-,CASSYGRLETQYF,TGTGCCAGCAGTTACGGTAGACTGGAGACCCAGTACTTC
TRBV9,TRBJ2-3,-,-,CASSVGGGAVDTQYF,TGTGCCAGCAGCGTAGGTGGGGGGGCCGTAGATACGCAGTATTTT
TRBV10-2,TRBJ2-7,-,-,CASRTADHEQYF,TGCGCCAGCCGGACTGCCGACCACGAGCAGTACTTC
TRBV9,TRBJ2-2,-,-,CASSVATGWDGELFF,TGTGCCAGCAGCGTAGCTACGGGGTGGGACGGGGAGCTGTTTTTT
TRBV5-1,TRBJ2-7,-,-,CASSLITQGTNEQYF,TGCGCCAGCAGCTTGATTACCCAGGGCACCAACGAGCAGTACTTC
TRBV11-2,TRBJ2-7,-,-,CASSLERTVNSPEQYF,TGTGCCAGCAGCTTAGAGAGGACAGTTAACTCCCCCGAGCAGTACTTC
TRBV2,TRBJ2-5,-,once,CASSERGGQETQYF,TGTGCCAGCAGTGAAAGGGGGGGGCAAGAGACCCAGTACTTC
TRBV18,TRBJ1-1,-,once,CASSPLGRGNTEAFF,TGTGCCAGCTCACCACTAGGACGGGGGAACACTGAAGCTTTCTTT
TRBV13,TRBJ2-5,TRBD2,-,CASSLGLAGGPGETQYF,TGTGCCAGCAGCCTTGGACTAGCGGGGGGGCCTGGAGAGACCCAGTACTTC
TRBV3-1/TRBV3-2,TRBJ2-1,TRBD2,-,CASSLARGTSVYNEQFF,TGTGCCAGCAGCCTCGCCCGCGGGACTAGTGTCTACAATGAGCAGTTCTTC
TRBV2,TRBJ2-2,-,-,CASRDRGGELFF,TGTGCCAGCAGGGATAGGGGTGGGGAGCTGTTTTTT
TRBV6-5,TRBJ1-5,TRBD1,-,CASSRGAGGYQPQHF,TGTGCCAGCAGCCGTGGGGCAGGGGGGTATCAGCCCCAGCATTTT
TRBV3-1/TRBV3-2,TRBJ1-5,-,-,CASSQEAGARGPQHF,TGTGCCAGCAGCCAAGAGGCGGGGGCCCGGGGGCCCCAGCATTTT